Here is one T cell receptor beta chain with its context. The antigen is unknown. With 8 bases clipped from V and 10 bases from J, the junction kept 15 bases outside the gene matches. The germline V gene has CDR1 SNHLY and CDR2 FYNNEI. The CDR3 spans 15 residues. The PCR had 60 Vbeta and 13 Jbeta primers. Original processing methods: An analysis that came later counted 80 million or so unique TCR beta chains, 9 million to 12 million shared. TCRdb keeps only in-frame clones here, not all; method: immunoSEQ multiplex PCR. The DNA was the basis for D and trimming; V, J and clone size are from that table. The sample lists 270,000 or so clones; around 90% were seen once. This entry comes from a study of cytomegalovirus exposure and HLA in healthy donors. Study overall: Earlier, almost 120 million unique TCR beta sequences were recovered from some 200 million T cells by an analysis. Overall study findings and caveats: Beyond CMV serostatus, there was no information to go on about immune exposure. There were some public TCRs occurring in many donors, but most TCR sequences were rare.

This clonotype was sampled from a girl aged 2 to 10 in good health and CMV-seronegative. The chain is built from TRBV2 and TRBJ2-1, with 9 nucleotides matching TRBD1. What was sequenced was PBMCs. CDR3 sequence (DNA): TGTGCCAGCTCGGAGGGGGGGACAGGGATGTGGGAGCAGTTCTTC. This encodes CASSEGGTGMWEQFF.